This T cell receptor (beta chain) was captured in a study of OX40 agonist ivuxolimab in advanced cancers. About the study: Each dose-escalation patient presented with hepatocellular carcinoma, melanoma, renal cell or head and neck cancer. Partial responses were seen in three patients, one with hepatocellular carcinoma and two with cutaneous melanoma.

This CDR3 has 16 amino acids. CDR1 is MGHRA, CDR2 YSYEKL, per germline. The V and J ends lost 3 bases and 6 bases, in that order; junction bases with no gene match: 6. Some clones are missing from TCRdb's copy, which holds only in-frame ones; the method was immunoSEQ multiplex PCR. The table records around 15,000 clones, around 75% of them present only once. This clone was seen a single time. The TCR was taken from an adult with an advanced solid tumor such as melanoma, head and neck, liver or kidney cancer. This chain uses TRBV4-1 with TRBJ2-1, with TRBD1 matching over 12 bases. The sample in question was CD4+ or CD8+ T cells sorted from blood, obtained in a trial of the OX40 agonist ivuxolimab. The DNA of the CDR3 is TGCGCCAGCAGCCAGGAGGGACAGGGGGCGTTCAATGAGCAGTTCTTC. Its protein product is CASSQEGQGAFNEQFF.